This TCR beta chain emerged from a study of T cell changes during pregnancy in multiple sclerosis. Germline CDR1 reads ENHRY; CDR2 reads SYGVKD. Trimming took 5 bases from V and 7 from J; bases not matched to a gene: 16. The CDR3 covers 16 residues. Profiling relied on immunoSEQ multiplex PCR, and the TCRdb table lists in-frame clones only, not all of them. The data contain some 110,000 clones, about 93% of them singletons. Note on this clone: Distinct nucleotide sequences in the sample also encode this CDR3.

The chain links TRBV10-3 to TRBJ2-5, with TRBD1 matching 7 bases. The sample was peripheral blood, taken in the third trimester of pregnancy. The TCR sequence derives from a female donor with multiple sclerosis, enrolled in a pregnancy study. The CDR3 spells CAISPTTTGPGGTQYF. The CDR3 coding sequence is TGTGCCATCAGTCCAACCACGACAGGGCCTGGAGGGACCCAGTACTTC.